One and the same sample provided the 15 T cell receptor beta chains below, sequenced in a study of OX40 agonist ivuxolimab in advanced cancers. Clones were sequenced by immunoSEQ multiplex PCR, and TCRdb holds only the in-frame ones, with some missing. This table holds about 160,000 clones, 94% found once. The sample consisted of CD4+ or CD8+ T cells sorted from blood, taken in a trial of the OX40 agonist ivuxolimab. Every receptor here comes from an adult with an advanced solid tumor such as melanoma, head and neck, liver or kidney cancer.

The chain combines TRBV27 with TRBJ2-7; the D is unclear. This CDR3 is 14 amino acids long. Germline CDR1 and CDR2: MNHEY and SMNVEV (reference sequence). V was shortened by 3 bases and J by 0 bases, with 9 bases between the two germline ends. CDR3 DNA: TGTGCCAGCAGTTTTGGCCGGTTCTCCTACGAGCAGTACTTC. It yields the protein CASSFGRFSYEQYF.

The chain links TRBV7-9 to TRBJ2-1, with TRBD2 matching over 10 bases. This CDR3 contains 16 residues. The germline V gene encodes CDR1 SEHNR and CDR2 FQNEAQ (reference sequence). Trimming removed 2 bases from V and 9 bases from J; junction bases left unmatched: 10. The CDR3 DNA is TGTGCCAGCAGCTTAACTAGCGGGGCCGGGGGCGGTGAGCAGTTCTTC. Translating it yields CASSLTSGAGGGEQFF.

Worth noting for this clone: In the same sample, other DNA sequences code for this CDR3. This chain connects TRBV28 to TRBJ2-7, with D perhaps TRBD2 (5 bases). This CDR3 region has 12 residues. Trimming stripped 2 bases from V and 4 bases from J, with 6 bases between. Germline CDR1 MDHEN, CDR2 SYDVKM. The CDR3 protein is CASSLGGYEQYF. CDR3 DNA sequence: TGTGCCAGCAGTTTAGGCGGGTACGAGCAGTACTTC.

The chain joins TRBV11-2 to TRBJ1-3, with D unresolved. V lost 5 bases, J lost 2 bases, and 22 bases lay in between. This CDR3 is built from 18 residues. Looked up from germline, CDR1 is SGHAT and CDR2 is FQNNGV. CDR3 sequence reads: CASSPFRTQGLPGNTIYF. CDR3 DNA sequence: TGTGCCAGCAGCCCCTTCAGGACCCAAGGTCTGCCTGGAAACACCATATATTTT.

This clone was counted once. The CDR3 region has the DNA TGTGCCACCAGCAGAGATTACCGAGGGGGTGAAGAAGAAAAACTGTTTTTT. This gives the protein CATSRDYRGGEEEKLFF. The V and J genes are TRBV15 and TRBJ1-4, with a weak D call TRBD1 (6 bases). Germline CDR1 is LNHNV and CDR2 is YYDKDF (reference sequence). The V end was cut by 0 bases, the J end by 8 bases, with 19 bases between. This CDR3 is 17 amino acids long. The full variable domain, its missing parts supplied by reference TRBV15 and TRBJ1-4, is DAMVIQNPRYQVTQFGKPVTLSCSQTLNHNVMYWYQQKSSQAPKLLFHYYDKDFNNEADTPDNFQSRRPNTSFCFLDIRSPGLGDTAMYLCATSRDYRGGEEEKLFFGSGTQLSVL.

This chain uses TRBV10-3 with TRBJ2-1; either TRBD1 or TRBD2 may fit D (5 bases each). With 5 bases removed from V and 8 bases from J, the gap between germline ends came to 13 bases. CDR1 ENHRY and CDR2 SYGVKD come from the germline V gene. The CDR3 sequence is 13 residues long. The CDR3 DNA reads TGTGCCATCAGTCCGGGGCAGGGTTATGAGCAGTTCTTC. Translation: CAISPGQGYEQFF.

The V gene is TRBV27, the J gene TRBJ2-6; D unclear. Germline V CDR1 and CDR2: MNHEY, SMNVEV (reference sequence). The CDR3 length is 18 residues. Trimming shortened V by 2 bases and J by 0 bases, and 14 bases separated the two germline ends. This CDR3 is CASSLIRRLRSGANVLTF. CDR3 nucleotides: TGTGCCAGCAGTTTAATCAGACGTCTCCGCTCTGGGGCCAACGTCCTGACTTTC.

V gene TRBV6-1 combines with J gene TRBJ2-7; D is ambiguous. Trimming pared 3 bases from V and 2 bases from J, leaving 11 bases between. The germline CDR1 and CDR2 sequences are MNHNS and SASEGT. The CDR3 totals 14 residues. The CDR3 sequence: CASSEGWTAYEQYF. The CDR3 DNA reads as TGTGCCAGCAGTGAGGGTTGGACGGCCTACGAGCAGTACTTC.

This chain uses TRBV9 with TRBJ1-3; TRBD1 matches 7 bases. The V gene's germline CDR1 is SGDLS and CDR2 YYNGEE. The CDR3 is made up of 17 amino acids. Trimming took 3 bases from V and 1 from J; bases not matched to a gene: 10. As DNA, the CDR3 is TGTGCCAGCAGCGGACCTCAGACAGGGAGGTCTGGAAACACCATATATTTT. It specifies CASSGPQTGRSGNTIYF.

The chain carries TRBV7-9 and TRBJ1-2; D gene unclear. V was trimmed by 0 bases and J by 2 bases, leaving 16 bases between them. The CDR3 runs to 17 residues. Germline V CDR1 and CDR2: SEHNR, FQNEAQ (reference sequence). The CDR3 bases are TGTGCCAGCAGCTTAGCGCAGTGGCAGCCAGGCAACTATGGCTACACCTTC. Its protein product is CASSLAQWQPGNYGYTF.

The CDR3, as DNA: TGCGCCAGCAGCCAAGGGCGTTCTCCGCAAGAGACCCAGTACTTC. This translates into CASSQGRSPQETQYF. The J gene is TRBJ2-5, the V gene TRBV4-1, with no clear D. The germline CDR1 and CDR2 sequences are MGHRA and YSYEKL. The CDR3 contains 15 residues. V was shortened by 1 base and J by 2 bases, with 11 bases between the two germline ends.

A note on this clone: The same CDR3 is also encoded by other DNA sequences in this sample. CDR3 sequence reads: CASSWNTGELFF. DNA for the CDR3: TGTGCCAGCAGTTGGAACACCGGGGAGCTGTTTTTT. The V gene is TRBV7-2, the J gene TRBJ2-2; no clear D gene. V lost 6 bases and J 1 base, leaving 3 bases between the germline ends. The CDR3 runs to 12 residues. Germline loops: CDR1 SGHTA, CDR2 FQGNSA.

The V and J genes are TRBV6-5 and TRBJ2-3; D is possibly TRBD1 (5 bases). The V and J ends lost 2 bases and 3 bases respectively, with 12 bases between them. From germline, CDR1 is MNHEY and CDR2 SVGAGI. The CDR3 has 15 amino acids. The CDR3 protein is CASSYGLGPTDTQYF. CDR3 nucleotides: TGTGCCAGCAGTTACGGATTGGGGCCGACAGATACGCAGTATTTT.

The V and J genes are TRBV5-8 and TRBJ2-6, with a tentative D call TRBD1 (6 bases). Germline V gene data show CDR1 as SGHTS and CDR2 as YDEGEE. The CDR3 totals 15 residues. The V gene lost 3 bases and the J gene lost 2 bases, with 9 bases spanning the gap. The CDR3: CASSYRVTGANVLTF. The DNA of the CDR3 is TGTGCCAGCAGCTACAGGGTTACTGGGGCCAACGTCCTGACTTTC.

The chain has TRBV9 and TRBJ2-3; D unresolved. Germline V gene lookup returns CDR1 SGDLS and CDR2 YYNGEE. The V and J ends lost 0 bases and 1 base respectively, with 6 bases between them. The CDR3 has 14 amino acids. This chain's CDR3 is CASSVVYGTDTQYF. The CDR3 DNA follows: TGTGCCAGCAGCGTAGTCTACGGCACAGATACGCAGTATTTT. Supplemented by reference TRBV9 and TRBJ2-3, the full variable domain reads DSGVTQTPKHLITATGQRVTLRCSPRSGDLSVYWYQQSLDQGLQFLIQYYNGEERAKGNILERFSAQQFPDLHSELNLSSLELGDSALYFCASSVVYGTDTQYFGPGTRLTVL.